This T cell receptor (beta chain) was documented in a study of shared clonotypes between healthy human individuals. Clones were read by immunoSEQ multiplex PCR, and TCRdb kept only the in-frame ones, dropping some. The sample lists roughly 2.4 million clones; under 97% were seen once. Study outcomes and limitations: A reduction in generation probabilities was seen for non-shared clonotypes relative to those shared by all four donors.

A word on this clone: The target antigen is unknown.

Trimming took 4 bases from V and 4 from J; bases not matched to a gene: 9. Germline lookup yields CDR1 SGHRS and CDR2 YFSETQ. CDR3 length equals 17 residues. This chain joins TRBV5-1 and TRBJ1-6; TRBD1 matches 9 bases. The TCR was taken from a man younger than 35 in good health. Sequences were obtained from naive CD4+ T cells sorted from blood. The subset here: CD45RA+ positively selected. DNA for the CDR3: TGCGCCAGCAGCGAGACAGGGGGTATGGGATATAATTCACCCCTCCACTTT. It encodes CASSETGGMGYNSPLHF.